The source of this T cell receptor (beta chain) is a study of OX40 agonist ivuxolimab in advanced cancers. Assay used: immunoSEQ multiplex PCR; TCRdb lists only in-frame clones, some missing. The repertoire has around 70,000 clones, around 86% of them found once; the top ten carry more than 0.5%. The V gene lost 4 bases and the J gene lost 0 bases, with 7 bases spanning the gap. From germline, CDR1 is WSHSY and CDR2 SAAADI. The CDR3 extends over 13 amino acids. This TCR was sampled from an adult with an advanced solid tumor such as melanoma, head and neck, liver or kidney cancer. The chain links TRBV10-2 to TRBJ2-7; D not certain. Sequences were derived from CD4+ or CD8+ T cells sorted from blood, sampled in a trial of the OX40 agonist ivuxolimab. CDR3 region: CASSGDNSYEQYF. DNA for the CDR3: TGCGCCAGCAGTGGCGACAACTCCTACGAGCAGTACTTC.